This T cell receptor beta chain was obtained from a study of T cell responses to AZD1222 COVID-19 vaccine. The germline gives CDR1 KGHSH, CDR2 LQKENI. The CDR3 length is 16 residues. J lost 5 bases, V lost 2 bases, and 4 bases had no gene match. Libraries were prepared by immunoSEQ multiplex PCR; TCRdb keeps only in-frame clonotypes and omits some of them. The sample lists over 95,000 clones, about 91% seen once, with around 6% in the top ten. The chain is built from TRBV18 and TRBJ2-2; 11 nucleotides match TRBD2. This clonotype was sampled from an adult who received the AZD1222 COVID-19 vaccine. Sample: peripheral blood, taken 28 days after the second AZD1222 dose. The CDR3 DNA reads TGTGCCAGCTCACCAGGCGGGACTAGCGGTACCGGGGAGCTGTTTTTT. This gives the protein CASSPGGTSGTGELFF. The variable domain in full, with the rest retrieved from reference TRBV18 and TRBJ2-2, is NAGVMQNPRHLVRRRGQEARLRCSPMKGHSHVYWYRQLPEEGLKFMVYLQKENIIDESGMPKERFSAEFPKEGPSILRIQQVVRGDSAAYFCASSPGGTSGTGELFFGEGSRLTVL.